A selection of T cell receptor beta chains follows, all from one sample in a study of early T cells in non-severe SARS-CoV-2 infection. From the 5' RACE reads, TCRdb called clonotypes with MiXCR, one entry per CDR3 protein. This table has around 25,000 distinct CDR3 sequences, more than 4% appearing once. Sequenced input: whole blood. The source is an adult who was a healthcare worker with PCR-confirmed SARS-CoV-2 infection or an uninfected control (not recorded which). Both conserved end residues are part of each CDR3. The order of the fields is clone size, V gene, D gene, J gene, CDR3 DNA, CDR3 protein. D genes are given only for firm matches. Clone size, where shown, is once, few, many, or a class for clones that have expanded.

many,TRBV5-4,NA,TRBJ2-1,TGTGCCAGCAGCTCGACAGCTAATGAGCAGTTCTTC,CASSSTANEQFF
many,TRBV28,NA,TRBJ2-4,TGTGCCAGCAGTAAGGACGGAGCCAAAAACATTCAGTACTTC,CASSKDGAKNIQYF
many,TRBV21-1,NA,TRBJ2-1,TGTGCCAGCAGCAAAGATCGGTTCTTC,CASSKDRFF
many,TRBV10-3,NA,TRBJ2-7,TGTGCCATCAGTGAAAGGTCCAGCGGCTACGAGCAGTACTTC,CAISERSSGYEQYF
NA,TRBV12-3/TRBV12-4,NA,TRBJ1-1,TGTGCCAGCAGTTTTTCACAGGGGAACACTGAAGCTTTCTTT,CASSFSQGNTEAFF
many,TRBV28,NA,TRBJ1-2,TGTGCCAGCAGTTTAAGTTCAGGGAACTATGGCTACACCTTC,CASSLSSGNYGYTF
many,TRBV19,NA,TRBJ1-2,TGTGCCAGTAGTATTCAGTACGGAAACTATGGCTACACCTTC,CASSIQYGNYGYTF
many,TRBV29-1,TRBD1,TRBJ2-7,TGCAGCGGGGGACAGGGGTCGTTGGAGCAGTACTTC,CSGGQGSLEQYF
few,TRBV29-1,NA,TRBJ2-3,TGCAGCGTGGACGTTACTAGCACAGATACGCAGTATTTT,CSVDVTSTDTQYF
NA,TRBV18,NA,TRBJ2-1,TGTGCCAGCTCAGGAGGGTTTGTAAATGAGCAGTTCTTC,CASSGGFVNEQFF
few,TRBV7-3,NA,TRBJ2-1,TGTGCCAGCAGCTTAACGACGGAGGCGTACAATGAGCAGTTCTTC,CASSLTTEAYNEQFF
few,TRBV29-1,NA,TRBJ2-7,TGCAGCGTTGAAGATCATAAGGGCTACGAGCAGTACTTC,CSVEDHKGYEQYF
many,TRBV6-1,NA,TRBJ1-1,TGTGCCAGCAGTGAAGCTGGGGGGAACACTGAAGCTTTCTTT,CASSEAGGNTEAFF
many,TRBV28,TRBD2,TRBJ2-1,TGTGCCAGCAGTTCATCGGGACTAGCGCCCTACAATGAGCAGTTCTTC,CASSSSGLAPYNEQFF
NA,TRBV6-1,NA,TRBJ1-5,TGTGCCAGCAGGGTCAGGGCGAGTCAGCCCCAGCATTTT,CASRVRASQPQHF
many,TRBV6-2/TRBV6-3,NA,TRBJ2-1,TGTGCCAGCATTAAACAGGAAGCGCTCAATGGCCCAAGGGAGCAGTTCTTC,CASIKQEALNGPREQFF
many,TRBV4-3,TRBD2,TRBJ2-1,TGCGCCAGCAGCCAAGATGTCCTAGCGGGACCTAAGGCCGATGAGCAGTTCTTC,CASSQDVLAGPKADEQFF
many,TRBV7-8,NA,TRBJ1-5,TGTGCCAGCAGCTTAGCAGGTCAGAATCAGCCCCAGCATTTT,CASSLAGQNQPQHF
NA,TRBV18,NA,TRBJ2-5,TGTGCCAGCTCACCGTCGACAGGCCCAGAGACCCAGTACTTC,CASSPSTGPETQYF
many,TRBV7-9,NA,TRBJ2-6,TGTGCCAGCAGCCTTATGGGGGAGTCTGGGGCCAACGTCCTGACTTTC,CASSLMGESGANVLTF
NA,TRBV6-1,NA,TRBJ1-2,TGTGCCAGCAGCCCCGGACAGCGGTTCACGGGCACCTTC,CASSPGQRFTGTF
many,TRBV11-1,TRBD1,TRBJ1-1,TGTGCCAGCAGCCCTCGCCGGGACAGGGCGAGGGAAAACACTGAAGCTTTCTTT,CASSPRRDRARENTEAFF
few,TRBV20-1,NA,TRBJ2-5,TGCAGTGCTTCGGGACGCCCATTCGAGACCCAGTACTTC,CSASGRPFETQYF
many,TRBV20-1,TRBD1,TRBJ1-4,TGCAGTGCTATGATCCCGGGACAGGGGGTAAATGAAAAACTGTTTTTT,CSAMIPGQGVNEKLFF
many,TRBV20-1,TRBD1,TRBJ2-1,TGCAGTGCTAGAGATCGACAGGGGTACAATGAGCAGTTCTTC,CSARDRQGYNEQFF
NA,TRBV10-2,NA,TRBJ2-5,TGCGCCAGCAGTGAGTCTACAGGGAACACTGGGACCCAGTACTTC,CASSESTGNTGTQYF
many,TRBV7-2,TRBD2,TRBJ2-1,TGTGCCAGCAGCTTTCGGGCTAGCGGCGACAATGAGCAGTTCTTC,CASSFRASGDNEQFF
few,TRBV24-1,TRBD1,TRBJ2-5,TGTGCCACCGGACCCGGGACAGGGGGCATAGAGACCCAGTACTTC,CATGPGTGGIETQYF
many,TRBV7-9,NA,TRBJ2-5,TGTGCCAGCAGCTTAACGTCCGGAGGAGAGACCCAGTACTTC,CASSLTSGGETQYF
few,TRBV27,TRBD1,TRBJ1-2,TGTGCCAGCAGGGGACAGGGAACGGAGGGCTACACCTTC,CASRGQGTEGYTF
many,TRBV20-1,NA,TRBJ2-5,TGCAGTGCTAGCGGGAGTGGATGGGAGACCCAGTACTTC,CSASGSGWETQYF
many,TRBV5-1,NA,TRBJ2-5,TGCGCCAGCAGCTTGTACCAAGAGACCCAGTACTTC,CASSLYQETQYF
many,TRBV10-3,NA,TRBJ2-5,TGTGCCATCAGCTTTGAGTTACAAGAGACCCAGTACTTC,CAISFELQETQYF
NA,TRBV7-2,NA,TRBJ2-7,TGTGCCAGCAGCTTAGCCGACTACTACGAGCAGTACTTC,CASSLADYYEQYF
medium-sized,TRBV20-1,NA,TRBJ2-7,TGCAGTGCTCGGGGATTCTCCTACGAGCAGTACTTC,CSARGFSYEQYF